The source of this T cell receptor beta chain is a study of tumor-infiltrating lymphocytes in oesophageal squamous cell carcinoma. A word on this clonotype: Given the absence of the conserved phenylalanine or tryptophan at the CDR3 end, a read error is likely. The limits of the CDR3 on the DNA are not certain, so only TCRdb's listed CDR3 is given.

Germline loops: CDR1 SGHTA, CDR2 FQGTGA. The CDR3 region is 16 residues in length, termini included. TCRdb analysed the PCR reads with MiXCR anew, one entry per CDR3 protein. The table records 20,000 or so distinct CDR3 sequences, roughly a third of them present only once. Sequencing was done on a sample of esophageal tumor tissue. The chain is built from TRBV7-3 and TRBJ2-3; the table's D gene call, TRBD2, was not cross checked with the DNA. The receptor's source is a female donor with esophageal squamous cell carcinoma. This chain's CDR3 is CASSLTPSPYEQYFGP.